These 27 T cell receptor beta chains share one sample of origin, sequenced in a study of PD-1 blockade in classical Hodgkin lymphoma. Only in-frame clones appear in the TCRdb table, and some are missing; sequencing was by immunoSEQ multiplex PCR. This sample has some 93,000 clones; over 80% occur once, and the top ten carry approximately 15%. Time point denoted: cycle 4 day 1 (C4D1), after more than five weeks of nivolumab. All patients experienced relapse after autologous stem cell transplantation, and brentuximab vedotin exposure was variable. The specimen was peripheral blood mononuclear cells (PBMCs), collected before the fourth cycle of nivolumab. These receptors were obtained from a human donor with classical Hodgkin lymphoma.

The chain has TRBV10-3 and TRBJ2-3; possibly TRBD1 or TRBD2 for D (6 bases each). The CDR3 is 15 residues long. The germline CDR1 and CDR2 sequences are ENHRY and SYGVKD. Trimming cost V 7 bases and J 6 bases, with 20 bases left between them. The CDR3 is CAITPGGAGADTQYF. The CDR3, as DNA: TGTGCCATCACCCCCGGCGGGGCAGGGGCGGATACGCAGTATTTT.

The CDR3 is CASIPAGTGAYEQYF. The CDR3 DNA is TGTGCCAGCATACCCGCCGGGACAGGGGCGTACGAGCAGTACTTC. The V gene is TRBV6-5, the J gene TRBJ2-7, with 10 bases aligning to TRBD1. This CDR3 comprises 15 residues. CDR1 is MNHEY, CDR2 SVGAGI, per germline. V was clipped by 7 bases and J by 4 bases; unmatched bases: 10.

The chain has TRBV5-1 and TRBJ1-2; TRBD1 matches 9 bases. CDR3 length equals 14 residues. The V gene end was trimmed by 0 bases and the J gene end by 8 bases; junction bases not matched to a gene: 5. Germline assignment: CDR1 SGHRS and CDR2 YFSETQ. CDR3 sequence (DNA): TGCGCCAGCAGCTTGGGGACAGGGGAAGGCGGCTACACCTTC. As protein: CASSLGTGEGGYTF.

This chain links TRBV10-3 with TRBJ1-2; a possible D gene is TRBD1 (5 bases). CDR1 is ENHRY, CDR2 SYGVKD, per germline. The CDR3 consists of 15 residues. V lost 0 bases to trimming and J lost 7 bases, with 15 bases between them. The CDR3 sequence is CAISESWTNAAGYTF. The CDR3 DNA reads as TGTGCCATCAGTGAGTCATGGACAAACGCTGCTGGCTACACCTTC.

This sequence joins TRBV30 and TRBJ1-3; 8 bases fit TRBD1. V trimming: 0 bases; J trimming: 6 bases; junction bases outside the gene matches: 10. The CDR3 consists of 16 residues. CDR1 GTSNPN and CDR2 SVGIG come from the germline V gene (reference sequence). CDR3 DNA sequence: TGTGCCTGGAGTGTATTAGGACAGGGTCTCCCAAACACCATATATTTT. Amino acids: CAWSVLGQGLPNTIYF.

This clone has only a few counts. Other DNA sequences of this sample code for an identical CDR3. The rearrangement uses TRBV14 and TRBJ2-7; D is uncertain. CDR1 SGHDN and CDR2 FVKESK come from the germline V gene. The V and J ends lost 4 bases and 3 bases respectively, with 10 bases between them. CDR3 length: 13 amino acids. This CDR3 reads CASSPRPFYEQYF. CDR3 sequence (DNA): TGTGCCAGCAGCCCACGCCCGTTCTACGAGCAGTACTTC.

This clone was seen a handful of times. Other DNA sequences in this sample translate to the same CDR3. This chain links TRBV14 with TRBJ1-1; D is ambiguous. CDR3 size: 11 residues. Germline V gene lookup returns CDR1 SGHDN and CDR2 FVKESK. The ends were cut back, 3 bases at V and 7 bases at J, with 6 bases in the middle. The CDR3 nucleotides read TGTGCCAGCAGCCAGGAGGGTGAAGCTTTCTTT. Its translation is CASSQEGEAFF.

The chain recombines TRBV5-4 with TRBJ1-3, with D perhaps TRBD1 (5 bases). Trimming shortened V by 4 bases and J by 0 bases, and 14 bases separated the two germline ends. Germline values: CDR1 SGHNT, CDR2 YYREEE (reference sequence). The CDR3 loop spans 16 amino acids. This CDR3 is CASSIGTQISGNTIYF. For the CDR3, the DNA is TGTGCCAGCAGCATCGGGACGCAAATCTCTGGAAACACCATATATTTT.

This clone was seen just once. The rearrangement uses TRBV7-7 and TRBJ2-5; no clear D. The germline CDR1 and CDR2 sequences are SSHAT and FNYEAQ (reference sequence). The CDR3 totals 13 residues. V lost 0 bases, J lost 5 bases, and 7 bases lay in between. CDR3 coding DNA: TGTGCCAGCAGCTTAGCAGTTAGGGAGACCCAGTACTTC. Its protein is CASSLAVRETQYF. The full variable domain, its missing parts supplied by reference TRBV7-7 and TRBJ2-5, is GAGVSQSPRYKVTKRGQDVTLRCDPISSHATLYWYQQALGQGPEFLTYFNYEAQPDKSGLPSDRFSAERPEGSISTLTIQRTEQRDSAMYRCASSLAVRETQYFGPGTRLLVL.

The chain couples TRBV5-1 to TRBJ2-2; 10 nucleotides match TRBD1. V lost 1 base and J lost 5; bases outside the gene matches: 11. This CDR3 spans 18 amino acids. Germline assignment: CDR1 SGHRS and CDR2 YFSETQ. CDR3 DNA: TGCGCCAGCAGCTTGAGGGACAGGGGACCTGGAGGAACCGGGGAGCTGTTTTTT. Its translation: CASSLRDRGPGGTGELFF.

The chain employs TRBV5-8 and TRBJ1-1; the D is unclear. The CDR3 totals 12 residues. Germline V gene lookup returns CDR1 SGHTS and CDR2 YDEGEE. V was trimmed by 4 bases and J by 8 bases, leaving 12 bases between them. CDR3 DNA sequence: TGTGCCAGCAGCCGCACGAAGCTAGAAGCTTTCTTT. The encoded protein is CASSRTKLEAFF.

The chain links TRBV6-1 to TRBJ1-1; 8 nucleotides agree with TRBD1. This CDR3 region has 15 residues. V lost 5 bases, J lost 6 bases, and 11 bases stayed unmatched. Germline V gene lookup returns CDR1 MNHNS and CDR2 SASEGT. CDR3 residues: CASSIGTGGNAEAFF. CDR3 in DNA: TGTGCCAGCAGTATCGGGACAGGCGGCAACGCTGAAGCTTTCTTT.

The chain combines TRBV7-2 with TRBJ2-1; a possible D gene is TRBD1 (7 bases). The germline gives CDR1 SGHTA, CDR2 FQGNSA. This CDR3 is built from 14 residues. Deletions cut 5 bases from V and 9 bases from J, with 17 bases between. CDR3 sequence: CASSKGGGGGEQFF. DNA of the CDR3: TGTGCCAGCAGCAAGGGTGGAGGGGGCGGTGAGCAGTTCTTC.

The gene calls are TRBV27 and TRBJ1-2, with D maybe TRBD1 (5 bases). The V gene lost 2 bases and the J gene lost 1 base, with 8 bases spanning the gap. This CDR3 has 14 residues. The V gene's germline CDR1 is MNHEY and CDR2 SMNVEV (reference sequence). The CDR3 region has the DNA TGTGCCAGCAGTTTAGGAGGGGTTAACTATGGCTACACCTTC. Protein product: CASSLGGVNYGYTF.

V gene TRBV5-1 combines with J gene TRBJ2-3, with TRBD2 matching 10 bases. This CDR3 has 18 amino acids. V trimming: 3 bases; J trimming: 0 bases; junction bases outside the gene matches: 10. In germline, CDR1 is SGHRS, CDR2 YFSETQ. As DNA, the CDR3 is TGCGCCAGCAGCTCAGGACTAGCGGCCCCCTCTAGCACAGATACGCAGTATTTT. Residues: CASSSGLAAPSSTDTQYF. Full variable domain (outside the CDR3, taken from reference TRBV5-1 and TRBJ2-3): KAGVTQTPRYLIKTRGQQVTLSCSPISGHRSVSWYQQTPGQGLQFLFEYFSETQRNKGNFPGRFSGRQFSNSRSEMNVSTLELGDSALYLCASSSGLAAPSSTDTQYFGPGTRLTVL.

By sample share, this clone is medium-sized. V and J are TRBV6-6 and TRBJ2-7; D possibly corresponds to TRBD1 (6 bases). The CDR3 runs 12 residues. Germline V gene sequence: CDR1 MNHNY, CDR2 SVGAGI (reference sequence). Deletions cut 6 bases from V and 3 bases from J, with 9 bases between. CDR3: CASSQQGYEQYF. The CDR3 region has the DNA TGTGCCAGCAGCCAACAGGGCTACGAGCAGTACTTC.

This chain links TRBV6-6 with TRBJ1-5; D gene unclear. Germline V gene lookup returns CDR1 MNHNY and CDR2 SVGAGI (reference sequence). This CDR3 has 15 amino acids. Trimming removed 7 bases at V and 0 bases at J, with 13 bases between. The CDR3 bases are TGTGCCAGCACCATAACGGGCGGTAGCAATCAGCCCCAGCATTTT. This encodes CASTITGGSNQPQHF.

In its sample, this clone was seen once. The chain recombines TRBV12-5 with TRBJ2-3; 8 bases are a match to TRBD2. The CDR3 is made up of 15 amino acids. Germline V lookup: CDR1 LGHNT, CDR2 FRNRAP. The V and J ends lost 1 base and 8 bases, in that order; junction bases with no gene match: 8. The CDR3: CASGLALAGGVTQYF. Here the CDR3 DNA reads TGTGCTAGTGGTTTGGCCCTGGCCGGGGGGGTTACGCAGTATTTT.

The rearrangement uses TRBV7-3 and TRBJ2-5; D not resolved. V was pared by 5 bases and J by 2 bases, with 9 bases between. Germline V gives CDR1 SGHTA, CDR2 FQGTGA. The CDR3 has 13 amino acids. The CDR3 DNA reads TGTGCCAGCAGCCCGGGTTCTCAAGAGACCCAGTACTTC. This sequence encodes CASSPGSQETQYF.

This clone has more than one count but fewer than ten. The chain couples TRBV15 to TRBJ1-2; TRBD1 aligns across 9 bases. Per germline, CDR1 LNHNV and CDR2 YYDKDF (reference sequence). The V segment lost 0 bases and the J segment 12 bases; nucleotides outside the gene matches: 11. The CDR3 covers 15 residues. The CDR3 spells CATSRDPDRGRPDTF. DNA for the CDR3: TGTGCCACCAGCAGAGATCCGGACAGGGGACGGCCTGACACCTTC.

V and J are TRBV5-6 and TRBJ1-2, with D maybe TRBD1 (6 bases). Per germline, CDR1 SGHDT and CDR2 YYEEEE. The CDR3 is 13 residues long. V was cut by 4 bases and J by 1 base, with 8 bases left in between. In nucleotides, the CDR3 is TGTGCCAGCAGCCCAGGGGTTAACTATGGCTACACCTTC. Amino acids: CASSPGVNYGYTF.

This sequence joins TRBV19 and TRBJ1-5; weak D call: TRBD1 (5 bases). This CDR3 has 14 residues. V dropped 8 bases and J dropped 4 bases, with 15 bases sitting between them. CDR1 is LNHDA, CDR2 SQIVND, per germline (reference sequence). CDR3 bases: TGTGCCAGTTCCCGATCAGGGACTAATCAGCCCCAGCATTTT. Its translation is CASSRSGTNQPQHF. The full variable domain, with the rest looked up from reference TRBV19 and TRBJ1-5, is DGGITQSPKYLFRKEGQNVTLSCEQNLNHDAMYWYRQDPGQGLRLIYYSQIVNDFQKGDIAEGYSVSREKKESFPLTVTSAQKNPTAFYLCASSRSGTNQPQHFGDGTRLSIL.

This chain connects TRBV10-3 to TRBJ2-1; 7 nucleotides line up with TRBD2. This CDR3 has 14 residues. With 4 bases clipped from V and 6 bases from J, the junction kept 6 bases outside the gene matches. Germline loops: CDR1 ENHRY, CDR2 SYGVKD. As DNA, the CDR3 is TGTGCCATCAGTGCTCGGGAGGTGGGCAATGAGCAGTTCTTC. This sequence encodes CAISAREVGNEQFF.

The gene calls are TRBV13 and TRBJ2-5; the match to TRBD1 covers 9 bases. This CDR3 has 14 residues. Germline V lookup: CDR1 PRHDT, CDR2 FYEKMQ (reference sequence). Trimming at V came to 5 bases and at J to 4 bases, leaving 5 bases not matched to a gene. The CDR3, as DNA: TGTGCCAGCAGCCTAAGACAGGGGGGAGAGACCCAGTACTTC. Encoded protein: CASSLRQGGETQYF.

The V gene is TRBV30, the J gene TRBJ2-3, with 7 bases that match TRBD1. Germline CDR1 reads GTSNPN; CDR2 reads SVGIG (reference sequence). The CDR3 contains 13 residues. J gave up 5 bases and V 0 bases, and 2 bases lay outside the gene matches. The CDR3 region is CAWSVQGRDTQYF. The CDR3 DNA follows: TGTGCCTGGAGTGTACAGGGGAGAGATACGCAGTATTTT.

V and J are TRBV19 and TRBJ2-1; D possibly corresponds to TRBD1 (5 bases). Germline V CDR1 and CDR2: LNHDA, SQIVND (reference sequence). The CDR3 runs 16 residues. V lost 6 bases and J lost 3, with 18 bases in between. The CDR3 DNA reads TGTGCCAGTAGATTAGAACGGACAAGAAGCTACAATGAGCAGTTCTTC. Its translation: CASRLERTRSYNEQFF.

The V call is TRBV10-3, the J call TRBJ1-1; weak D call: TRBD1 (6 bases). V lost 3 bases and J lost 0, with 8 bases in between. The CDR3 covers 14 residues. Looked up from germline, CDR1 is ENHRY and CDR2 is SYGVKD. The CDR3 is CAISDGGLNTEAFF. CDR3 nucleotide sequence: TGTGCCATCAGTGACGGGGGGCTGAACACTGAAGCTTTCTTT.